This T cell receptor (beta chain) was retrieved from a study of T cells in Graves' hyperthyroidism and ophthalmopathy. Findings and caveats of the study: In simple terms, a model built on 13 V-J features told ophthalmopathy apart from stable hyperthyroidism.

This clonotype occurred many times. The target antigen is unknown. The germline V gene has CDR1 DFQATT and CDR2 SNEGSKA (reference sequence). The length of the CDR3 is 11 residues. The V and J ends lost 3 bases and 1 base respectively, with 3 bases between them. TCR beta CDR3 regions were amplified from RNA transcripts. First-round RT-PCR targeting the TCR CDR3 was performed with the HTBI primer set. TCRdb recomputed calls from the multiplex PCR reads with MiXCR, one row per CDR3 protein. The data contain a few hundred thousand distinct CDR3 sequences, roughly 18% of them singletons. Lactation, pregnancy, other autoimmune disease or uncontrolled infection excluded patients.

J is TRBJ1-1 and V is TRBV20-1, with no clear D. Specimen: blood. The sequence came from a woman between 50 and 59 years old with Graves' hyperthyroidism. The CDR3 is CSARENTEAFF. The CDR3, as DNA: TGCAGTGCTAGGGAGAACACTGAAGCTTTCTTT.